Below, 25 T cell receptor beta chains from the same sample are listed, as sequenced in a study of beta chain features in type 1 diabetes. Expressed TCRB transcripts were sequenced, since all the RNA that had been isolated was reverse transcribed. The method was immunoSEQ multiplex PCR; TCRdb's version includes in-frame clones alone and lacks a portion of them. The sample yields about 220,000 clones, roughly 11% seen once. The sample taken for sequencing was central memory CD4+ T cells from blood. The origin of the receptors is a man in his late teens or twenties in good health.

The sample holds a few counts of this clone. The CDR3 spells CASSESETQYF. The CDR3 DNA reads TGTGCCAGCAGTGAGTCTGAGACCCAGTACTTC. V usage is TRBV2 and J usage is TRBJ2-5, with D unclear. The ends were cut back, 3 bases at V and 5 bases at J, with 4 bases in the middle. The CDR3 length is 11 residues. Germline CDR1 SNHLY, CDR2 FYNNEI.

The chain couples TRBV29-1 to TRBJ2-5; TRBD2 agrees at 7 bases. CDR1 and CDR2 from the germline V gene are SQVTM and ANQGSEA. The ends lost 7 bases at V and 1 base at J; junction bases unmatched: 9. This CDR3 region has 14 residues. CDR3 residues: CSGGGPLGQETQYF. The CDR3 bases are TGCAGCGGGGGGGGACCTCTAGGCCAAGAGACCCAGTACTTC.

The chain employs TRBV7-9 and TRBJ2-1, with D hard to call. The CDR3 is made up of 12 amino acids. Per the germline V gene, CDR1 is SEHNR and CDR2 is FQNEAQ (reference sequence). V was trimmed by 1 base and J by 12 bases, leaving 10 bases between them. CDR3 protein: CASSLERSRQFF. The CDR3 DNA follows: TGTGCCAGCAGCTTAGAAAGATCGAGGCAGTTCTTC.

V is TRBV6-6 and J is TRBJ1-2, with D possibly being TRBD1 (5 bases). Germline CDR1 and CDR2: MNHNY and SVGAGI (reference sequence). Between the trimmed V and J ends, which lost 5 bases and 5 bases, there was a span of 18 bases. The CDR3 has 15 residues. CDR3 sequence (DNA): TGTGCCAGCAGTGTATCTGGGGCGCGGGTATATGGCTACACCTTC. Translating gives CASSVSGARVYGYTF.

The J gene is TRBJ2-7, the V gene TRBV10-3, with 8 positions matching TRBD2. The ends lost 7 bases at V and 2 bases at J; junction bases unmatched: 10. From germline, CDR1 is ENHRY and CDR2 SYGVKD. The CDR3 runs to 15 residues. CDR3 residues: CAITRGLERTYEQYF. The CDR3 DNA reads as TGTGCCATCACCCGGGGACTAGAACGAACCTACGAGCAGTACTTC.

Of note for this clone: Being one base from a much bigger clone, this may be a read error. Other DNA sequences in this sample translate to the same CDR3. V is TRBV9 and J is TRBJ2-7; possible D gene TRBD2, 7 bases. Germline V CDR1 and CDR2: SGDLS, YYNGEE. The CDR3 loop spans 16 amino acids. This chain's CDR3 is CASSDGPGGRGHEQYF. The CDR3 region has the DNA TGTGCCAGCAGCGACGGTCCGGGAGGCAGGGGCCACGAACAGTACTTC. Filled out from reference TRBV9 and TRBJ2-7, the complete variable domain reads DSGVTQTPKHLITATGQRVTLRCSPRSGDLSVYWYQQSLDQGLQFLIQYYNGEERAKGNILERFSAQQFPDLHSELNLSSLELGDSALYFCASSDGPGGRGHEQYFGPGTRLTVT.

This chain joins TRBV5-1 and TRBJ2-3; 7 positions agree with TRBD1. CDR3 size: 14 residues. CDR1 and CDR2 from the germline V gene are SGHRS and YFSETQ. After removal of 4 bases from V and 4 bases from J, the junction contained 6 bases not matched to a gene. The CDR3 nucleotides read TGCGCCAGCAGCCCGGGACAGTCATCAGATACGCAGTATTTT. Translated: CASSPGQSSDTQYF.

This clone was seen more than once but under ten times. The V call is TRBV5-1, the J call TRBJ2-1; 9 nucleotides align to TRBD2. Germline CDR1 reads SGHRS; CDR2 reads YFSETQ. The CDR3 contains 16 residues. V was clipped by 4 bases and J by 4 bases; unmatched bases: 9. In nucleotides, the CDR3 is TGCGCCAGCAGCCCCAGACTAGCGGCTACTTACAATGAGCAGTTCTTC. Its translation: CASSPRLAATYNEQFF.

V usage is TRBV7-3 and J usage is TRBJ2-1, with TRBD2 identical over 9 bases. The CDR3 is 16 residues long. Germline CDR1 SGHTA, CDR2 FQGTGA. Losses at the gene ends were 3 bases for V and 2 bases for J; bases not matched to a gene: 5. In DNA form, the CDR3 reads TGTGCCAGCAGCTTTAGCGGGAGTACGGCCTACAATGAGCAGTTCTTC. This translates into CASSFSGSTAYNEQFF.

Regarding this clone: This CDR3 is also generated by other DNA sequences in the sample. The chain joins TRBV18 to TRBJ2-3, with D perhaps TRBD1 (6 bases). The CDR3 runs 14 residues. V lost 6 bases, J lost 0 bases, and 10 bases lay in between. Germline values: CDR1 KGHSH, CDR2 LQKENI. The CDR3 sequence: CASSRTASTDTQYF. In nucleotides, the CDR3 is TGTGCCAGCTCCAGGACAGCTAGCACAGATACGCAGTATTTT. Full variable domain (remainder filled in from reference TRBV18 and TRBJ2-3): NAGVMQNPRHLVRRRGQEARLRCSPMKGHSHVYWYRQLPEEGLKFMVYLQKENIIDESGMPKERFSAEFPKEGPSILRIQQVVRGDSAAYFCASSRTASTDTQYFGPGTRLTVL.

This clone is categorized as medium-sized. This chain uses TRBV29-1 with TRBJ2-7, with D hard to call. CDR1 SQVTM and CDR2 ANQGSEA come from the germline V gene. The CDR3 length is 11 residues. Trimming left V 7 bases short and J 0 bases short, with 7 bases between. The CDR3 reads CSGRTSYEQYF. The CDR3 bases are TGCAGCGGCCGGACCTCCTACGAGCAGTACTTC.

The V gene is TRBV7-9, the J gene TRBJ2-7; TRBD2 matches 8 bases. J gave up 2 bases and V 5 bases, and 8 bases lay outside the gene matches. Germline lookup yields CDR1 SEHNR and CDR2 FQNEAQ (reference sequence). This CDR3 comprises 15 residues. The CDR3 region has the DNA TGTGCCAGCAGCCACGGGCTAGCGGGCGCCTACGAGCAGTACTTC. This translates into CASSHGLAGAYEQYF.

Comment on this clone: This likely stems from a read error, as it lies one base from a far larger clone. Other nucleotide sequences from this sample produce the same CDR3. The chain combines TRBV29-1 with TRBJ2-5; D is ambiguous. Looked up from germline, CDR1 is SQVTM and CDR2 is ANQGSEA. There are 11 residues in the CDR3. Trimming took off 5 bases at V and 2 bases at J, with 6 bases between the two ends. The DNA of the CDR3 is TGCAGCGTTTGGCTTCAAGAGACCCAGTACTTC. Protein: CSVWLQETQYF.

This clone was seen a handful of times. The chain is built from TRBV11-2 and TRBJ2-3; D remains ambiguous. The CDR3 totals 15 residues. Germline CDR1 reads SGHAT; CDR2 reads FQNNGV. V was pared by 3 bases and J by 4 bases, with 14 bases between. The CDR3 is CASSFPGPLADTQYF. The CDR3, as DNA: TGTGCCAGCAGCTTCCCTGGGCCGTTGGCAGATACGCAGTATTTT.

The chain recombines TRBV14 with TRBJ1-1; D ambiguous. Trimming took off 0 bases at V and 4 bases at J, with 6 bases between the two ends. The V gene's germline CDR1 is SGHDN and CDR2 FVKESK. The CDR3 contains 13 residues. The CDR3 DNA sequence: TGTGCCAGCAGCCAAGAACGGGGCACTGAAGCTTTCTTT. This gives the protein CASSQERGTEAFF.

The chain is built from TRBV9 and TRBJ2-1, with 7 bases matching TRBD1. The CDR3 is 15 residues long. With 4 bases clipped from V and 1 base from J, the junction kept 5 bases outside the gene matches. CDR1 is SGDLS and CDR2 is YYNGEE in the germline V gene. The CDR3 sequence: CASSPRQGSYNEQFF. As DNA, the CDR3 is TGTGCCAGCAGCCCCCGACAGGGTTCCTACAATGAGCAGTTCTTC. Variable domain in full (rest from reference TRBV9 and TRBJ2-1): DSGVTQTPKHLITATGQRVTLRCSPRSGDLSVYWYQQSLDQGLQFLIQYYNGEERAKGNILERFSAQQFPDLHSELNLSSLELGDSALYFCASSPRQGSYNEQFFGPGTRLTVL.

V gene TRBV14 combines with J gene TRBJ1-1; tentative D call: TRBD1 (6 bases). This CDR3 comprises 14 residues. Trimming removed 5 bases from V and 7 bases from J, with 17 bases in between. CDR1 and CDR2 from the germline V gene are SGHDN and FVKESK. The CDR3 nucleotides are TGTGCCAGCAGCTACTACCTGACAGGCGGTGAAGCTTTCTTT. This translates into CASSYYLTGGEAFF. The whole variable domain, remainder taken from reference TRBV14 and TRBJ1-1, is EAGVTQFPSHSVIEKGQTVTLRCDPISGHDNLYWYRRVMGKEIKFLLHFVKESKQDESGMPNNRFLAERTGGTYSTLKVQPAELEDSGVYFCASSYYLTGGEAFFGQGTRLTVV.

Concerning this clone itself: Distinct nucleotide sequences in the sample also encode this CDR3. The V gene is TRBV6-6, the J gene TRBJ2-1; D gene unclear. Germline V CDR1 and CDR2: MNHNY, SVGAGI (reference sequence). Trimming cost V 7 bases and J 4 bases, with 17 bases left between them. The CDR3 sequence is 15 residues long. The CDR3 loop is CASTPGLGSYNEQFF. The CDR3 DNA follows: TGTGCCAGCACCCCCGGGTTGGGCTCATACAATGAGCAGTTCTTC.

This clone was counted a few times. This sequence may be a read error, since a much larger clone differs from it by one base. Here the CDR3 reads CAWSAQGGTEAFF. CDR3 nucleotides: TGTGCCTGGAGTGCCCAGGGGGGGACTGAAGCTTTCTTT. The chain couples TRBV30 to TRBJ1-1; 7 nucleotides align to TRBD1. Germline V CDR1 and CDR2: GTSNPN, SVGIG (reference sequence). CDR3 length equals 13 residues. J lost 5 bases, V lost 1 base, and 4 bases had no gene match.

The CDR3 DNA reads as TGTGCCACCAGGACAGACAATCAGCCCCAGCATTTT. Translated, it gives CATRTDNQPQHF. V and J are TRBV2 and TRBJ1-5, with D tentatively TRBD1 (6 bases). Germline lookup yields CDR1 SNHLY and CDR2 FYNNEI. V was pared by 10 bases and J by 3 bases, with 10 bases between. The CDR3 spans 12 residues. The full variable domain, in which reference TRBV2 and TRBJ1-5 provide the parts outside the CDR3, is EPEVTQTPSHQVTQMGQEVILRCVPISNHLYFYWYRQILGQKVEFLVSFYNNEISEKSEIFDDQFSVERPDGSNFTLKIRSTKLEDSAMYFCATRTDNQPQHFGDGTRLSIL.

This clone was recorded a few times. The chain joins TRBV11-2 to TRBJ2-5; weak D call: TRBD2 (5 bases). The CDR3 has 12 amino acids. Trimming removed 0 bases from V and 7 bases from J, with 6 bases in between. Per the germline V gene, CDR1 is SGHAT and CDR2 is FQNNGV. The CDR3 sequence: CASSLEEGTQYF. As DNA, the CDR3 is TGTGCCAGCAGCTTAGAAGAGGGGACCCAGTACTTC.

This clone was detected many times. The rearrangement links TRBV27 to TRBJ2-7; weak D call: TRBD1 (6 bases). Germline V gives CDR1 MNHEY, CDR2 SMNVEV (reference sequence). Trimming stripped 6 bases from V and 2 bases from J, with 20 bases between. This CDR3 is 16 amino acids long. The CDR3 region is CASRTTTGFVPYEQYF. Written as DNA, the CDR3 is TGTGCCAGCAGAACAACAACAGGGTTCGTGCCCTACGAGCAGTACTTC.

The V call is TRBV29-1, the J call TRBJ2-3, with 13 bases fitting TRBD2. CDR1 and CDR2 (germline): SQVTM, ANQGSEA. The CDR3 is 14 residues long. The V segment lost 1 base and the J segment 14 bases; nucleotides outside the gene matches: 9. The CDR3 nucleotides are TGCAGCGTTGAAGTCTTAAGGGGACTAGCGGGATGGTATTTT. It specifies CSVEVLRGLAGWYF.

This clone came up a few times. The rearrangement joins TRBV29-1 to TRBJ2-4; D perhaps matches TRBD1 (5 bases). Trimming shortened V by 6 bases and J by 1 base, and 10 bases separated the two germline ends. The CDR3 runs to 13 residues. Germline V gives CDR1 SQVTM, CDR2 ANQGSEA. CDR3 in DNA: TGCAGCGTGGTAAGACAGGCCAAAAACATTCAGTACTTC. Translated: CSVVRQAKNIQYF.

This clone occurred a few times. This sequence joins TRBV5-1 and TRBJ2-5; D not certain. This CDR3 has 13 amino acids. Germline-derived CDR1 and CDR2 are SGHRS and YFSETQ. Trimming pared 4 bases from V and 7 bases from J, leaving 14 bases between. This chain's CDR3 is CASSVGTDGTQYF. As DNA, the CDR3 is TGCGCCAGCAGCGTGGGTACCGACGGGACCCAGTACTTC. Looking up the rest from reference TRBV5-1 and TRBJ2-5 gives the full variable domain: KAGVTQTPRYLIKTRGQQVTLSCSPISGHRSVSWYQQTPGQGLQFLFEYFSETQRNKGNFPGRFSGRQFSNSRSEMNVSTLELGDSALYLCASSVGTDGTQYFGPGTRLLVL.